This T cell receptor (beta chain) stems from a study of blood T cell repertoires in COVID-19. Study overall: The study drew acute and convalescent COVID-19 samples from the United States, Italy and Spain. PBMCs, B-cell-depleted T cells, or T cells provided the cDNA or gDNA that made up the material.

Germline CDR1 reads SGHAT; CDR2 reads FQNNGV. The CDR3 runs 13 residues. V lost 5 bases to trimming and J lost 5 bases, with 12 bases between them. As originally analysed: It was from reference gene primer amplification that nucleated cell counts were estimated. The protocol was immunoSEQ multiplex PCR, while the TCRdb copy is restricted to in-frame clones and leaves out a portion. V, J and clone size are taken as reported in that table, and D and trimming were inferred from the DNA itself. The sample includes 98,000 or so clones, 65% to 80% of them seen just once. The chain is built from TRBV11-2 and TRBJ2-5; D not certain. The sequence came from a woman between 40 and 55 years old with acute or convalescent COVID-19. Sequenced input: peripheral blood. The CDR3 loop reads CASSRAGWETQYF. As DNA, the CDR3 is TGTGCCAGCAGCCGAGCCGGTTGGGAGACCCAGTACTTC.